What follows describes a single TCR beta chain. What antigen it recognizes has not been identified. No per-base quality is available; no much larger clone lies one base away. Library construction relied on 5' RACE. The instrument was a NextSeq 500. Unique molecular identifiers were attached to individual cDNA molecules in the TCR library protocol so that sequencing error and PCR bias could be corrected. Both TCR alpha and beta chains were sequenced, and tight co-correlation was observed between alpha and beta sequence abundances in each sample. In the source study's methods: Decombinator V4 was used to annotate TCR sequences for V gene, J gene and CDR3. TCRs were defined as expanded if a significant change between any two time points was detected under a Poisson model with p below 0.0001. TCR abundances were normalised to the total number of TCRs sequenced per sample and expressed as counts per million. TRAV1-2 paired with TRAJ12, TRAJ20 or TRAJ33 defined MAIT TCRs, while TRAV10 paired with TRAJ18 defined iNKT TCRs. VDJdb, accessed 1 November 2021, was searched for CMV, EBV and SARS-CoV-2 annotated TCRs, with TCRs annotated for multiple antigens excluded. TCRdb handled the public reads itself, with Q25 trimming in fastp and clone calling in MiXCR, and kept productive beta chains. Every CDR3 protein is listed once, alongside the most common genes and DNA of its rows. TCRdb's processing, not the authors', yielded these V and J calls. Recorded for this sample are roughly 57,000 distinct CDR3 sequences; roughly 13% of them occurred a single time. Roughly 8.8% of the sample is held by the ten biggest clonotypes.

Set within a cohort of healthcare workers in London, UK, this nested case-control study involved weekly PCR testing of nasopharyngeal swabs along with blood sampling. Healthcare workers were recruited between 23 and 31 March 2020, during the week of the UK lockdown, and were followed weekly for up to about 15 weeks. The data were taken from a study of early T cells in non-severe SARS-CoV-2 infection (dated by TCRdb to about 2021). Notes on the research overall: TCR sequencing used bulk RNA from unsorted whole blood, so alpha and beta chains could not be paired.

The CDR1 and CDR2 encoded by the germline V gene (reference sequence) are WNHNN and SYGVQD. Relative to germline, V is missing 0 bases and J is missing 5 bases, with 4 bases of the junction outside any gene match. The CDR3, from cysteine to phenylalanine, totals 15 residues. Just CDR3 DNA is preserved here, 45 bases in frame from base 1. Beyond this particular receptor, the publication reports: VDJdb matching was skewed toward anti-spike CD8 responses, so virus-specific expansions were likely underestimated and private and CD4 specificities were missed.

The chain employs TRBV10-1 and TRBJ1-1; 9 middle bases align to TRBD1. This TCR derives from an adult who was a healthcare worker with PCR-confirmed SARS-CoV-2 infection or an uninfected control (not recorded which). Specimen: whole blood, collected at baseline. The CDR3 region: CASSESTGGWTEAFF. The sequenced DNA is TGCGCCAGCAGTGAGTCGACAGGGGGGTGGACTGAAGCTTTCTTT.